These 7 T cell receptor beta chains were all obtained from the same sample, sequenced in a study of cytomegalovirus exposure and HLA in healthy donors. PCR employed 60 Vbeta and 13 Jbeta primers. Produced via immunoSEQ multiplex PCR; TCRdb's table is partial and in-frame only. The table has around 160,000 clones, 79% seen once. Sample: PBMCs. These receptors were collected from a woman in her thirties or forties in good health and CMV-seropositive.

V gene TRBV29-1 combines with J gene TRBJ2-5; a weak D match, TRBD2 (5 bases). Germline CDR1 is SQVTM and CDR2 is ANQGSEA. V was pared by 7 bases and J by 0 bases, with 12 bases between. The length of the CDR3 is 13 residues. The CDR3 DNA follows: TGCAGCGCTCACGGGGTGTACCAAGAGACCCAGTACTTC. It yields the protein CSAHGVYQETQYF.

The chain joins TRBV2 to TRBJ1-2, with 9 bases identical to TRBD1. The germline V gene has CDR1 SNHLY and CDR2 FYNNEI. The CDR3 consists of 13 residues. Trimming took 8 bases from V and 7 from J; bases not matched to a gene: 8. CDR3 residues: CASQTGTGSGYTF. For the CDR3, the DNA is TGTGCCAGCCAGACCGGGACAGGGAGTGGCTACACCTTC.

This clone was observed a single time. The chain uses TRBV6-6 and TRBJ1-4; 9 positions match TRBD1. Germline CDR1 reads MNHNY; CDR2 reads SVGAGI (reference sequence). V lost 6 bases and J lost 7; bases outside the gene matches: 6. The CDR3 is 14 amino acids. The CDR3 sequence: CASSQDRGGEKLFF. CDR3 in DNA: TGTGCCAGCAGCCAGGACAGGGGAGGTGAAAAACTGTTTTTT.

The genes are TRBV28 and TRBJ2-2; 7 nucleotides agree with TRBD1. The CDR3 covers 17 residues. Germline V gives CDR1 MDHEN, CDR2 SYDVKM. Trimming took 6 bases from V and 5 from J; bases not matched to a gene: 15. CDR3 loop: CASRLGGFEQRTGELFF. CDR3 in DNA: TGTGCCAGCAGATTAGGGGGCTTCGAGCAAAGGACCGGGGAGCTGTTTTTT. The full variable domain, completed using reference TRBV28 and TRBJ2-2, is DVKVTQSSRYLVKRTGEKVFLECVQDMDHENMFWYRQDPGLGLRLIYFSYDVKMKEKGDIPEGYSVSREKKERFSLILESASTNQTSMYLCASRLGGFEQRTGELFFGEGSRLTVL.

This clone was picked up one time. V is TRBV15 and J is TRBJ1-1; D unresolved. V lost 0 bases and J lost 7, with 9 bases in between. Germline lookup yields CDR1 LNHNV and CDR2 YYDKDF (reference sequence). The CDR3 spans 13 residues. As DNA, the CDR3 is TGTGCCACCAGCAGAGATGTCGCGCTTGAAGCTTTCTTT. As protein: CATSRDVALEAFF.

The V call is TRBV5-6, the J call TRBJ1-1; tentative D call: TRBD1 (6 bases). The CDR3 covers 16 residues. Germline V gene data show CDR1 as SGHDT and CDR2 as YYEEEE. V was trimmed by 4 bases and J by 1 base, leaving 17 bases between them. The DNA for the CDR3 is TGTGCCAGCAGCCGTACAGGGTGGGGTTCGAACACTGAAGCTTTCTTT. This translates into CASSRTGWGSNTEAFF. The full variable domain, in which reference TRBV5-6 and TRBJ1-1 provide the parts outside the CDR3, is DAGVTQSPTHLIKTRGQQVTLRCSPKSGHDTVSWYQQALGQGPQFIFQYYEEEERQRGNFPDRFSGHQFPNYSSELNVNALLLGDSALYLCASSRTGWGSNTEAFFGQGTRLTVV.

The gene calls are TRBV5-4 and TRBJ2-4, with TRBD1 matching over 9 bases. Losses at the gene ends were 2 bases for V and 2 bases for J; bases not matched to a gene: 8. Germline V gene data show CDR1 as SGHNT and CDR2 as YYREEE (reference sequence). This CDR3 comprises 17 residues. As DNA, the CDR3 is TGTGCCAGCAGCTTCGGGACAGGGAGGGCGACCAAAAACATTCAGTACTTC. Protein product: CASSFGTGRATKNIQYF.